The sample holds a few counts of the clone carrying this T cell receptor beta chain. No antigen is known for it. Time point in this sample: patch test 1, 2 weeks after DPC sensitization. The treatment denotes: therapeutic diphenylcyclopropenone sensitization with weekly scalp DPC. Alopecia patients between 18 and 70 years old and suitable for DPC were used as donors. Authors' analysis steps: Individual samples carried between roughly 23,224 and 700,000 TCRs, with approximately 100,000 as the median. From the RACE reads, TCRdb called clonotypes with MiXCR, one entry per CDR3 protein. V and J calls and clone size were set by TCRdb, not the authors. The sample carries roughly 100,000 distinct CDR3 sequences, 9.5% to 12% recorded once. This specimen comes from a study of human T cells and chemical hapten exposure. Study summary: Patients had diphenylcyclopropenone applied to the scalp weekly throughout the approximately 26-week study.

General study results and limits: Expanded TCRs formed significantly more large CDR3 similarity clusters than controls.

The clonotype originates from a woman in her thirties or forties with alopecia areata. Some clones in this sample may be carry-over from other donors' samples. Sequenced here: whole blood, sampled in connection with sensitization to the hapten diphenylcyclopropenone (DPC).

The CDR3 is CSALGQNLNEQYF. CDR3 nucleotides: TGCAGCGCCCTTGGACAGAATTTGAACGAGCAGTACTTC. The rearrangement links TRBV29-1 to TRBJ2-7; perhaps TRBD1 as D (6 bases). Germline loops: CDR1 SQVTM, CDR2 ANQGSEA. This CDR3 spans 13 amino acids. V was pared by 7 bases and J by 5 bases, with 18 bases between.